The next 29 T cell receptor beta chains were all read from a single sample in a study of cytomegalovirus exposure and HLA in healthy donors. PCR employed 60 Vbeta and 13 Jbeta primers. Method: immunoSEQ multiplex PCR; TCRdb's copy keeps in-frame clones and lacks some. The sample consists of around 130,000 clones, around 70% of them appearing once. The sequenced sample was PBMCs. Source of these receptors: a woman aged 25 to 39 in good health and CMV-seronegative.

The V and J genes are TRBV18 and TRBJ2-1; 8 bases fit TRBD1. This CDR3 region has 15 residues. Unmatched junction bases numbered 6, after V lost 3 bases and J lost 5 bases. Germline CDR1 and CDR2: KGHSH and LQKENI. CDR3 protein: CASSPRTGKDNEQFF. The CDR3, as DNA: TGTGCCAGCTCACCCCGGACAGGGAAAGACAATGAGCAGTTCTTC.

The rearrangement uses TRBV28 and TRBJ1-2, with 7 bases aligning to TRBD1. Germline lookup yields CDR1 MDHEN and CDR2 SYDVKM. V dropped 6 bases and J dropped 4; count of bases not matched to a gene: 8. The CDR3 is 14 amino acids. The DNA of the CDR3 is TGTGCCAGCAGCCAAGCAGGGGGTTTCTATGGCTACACCTTC. Amino acid sequence: CASSQAGGFYGYTF.

V gene TRBV5-6 combines with J gene TRBJ2-1; no clear D gene. The CDR3 has 15 amino acids. CDR1 is SGHDT and CDR2 is YYEEEE in the germline V gene. Between the trimmed V and J ends, which lost 6 bases and 0 bases, there was a span of 13 bases. The CDR3 here is CASTLRYSSYNEQFF. CDR3 bases: TGTGCCAGCACCCTGAGGTATAGCTCCTACAATGAGCAGTTCTTC. Full variable domain (missing parts from reference TRBV5-6 and TRBJ2-1): DAGVTQSPTHLIKTRGQQVTLRCSPKSGHDTVSWYQQALGQGPQFIFQYYEEEERQRGNFPDRFSGHQFPNYSSELNVNALLLGDSALYLCASTLRYSSYNEQFFGPGTRLTVL.

The chain joins TRBV18 to TRBJ2-7; D may be TRBD2 (5 bases). CDR1 is KGHSH, CDR2 LQKENI, per germline. V dropped 0 bases and J dropped 3 bases, with 6 bases sitting between them. CDR3 length: 13 amino acids. The CDR3 DNA reads as TGTGCCAGCTCACCACCCGGGGTCTACGAGCAGTACTTC. Its translation: CASSPPGVYEQYF.

The V gene is TRBV5-1, the J gene TRBJ2-7, with 9 nucleotides matching TRBD2. The CDR3 extends over 15 amino acids. The J segment lost 5 bases and the V segment lost 7 bases, leaving 13 bases of the junction unmatched. Germline V gene sequence: CDR1 SGHRS, CDR2 YFSETQ. CDR3 amino acids: CASGRGSGSLNEQYF. The CDR3 DNA reads as TGCGCCAGCGGGCGAGGTAGCGGGAGTCTCAACGAGCAGTACTTC. Full variable domain (rest looked up from reference TRBV5-1 and TRBJ2-7): KAGVTQTPRYLIKTRGQQVTLSCSPISGHRSVSWYQQTPGQGLQFLFEYFSETQRNKGNFPGRFSGRQFSNSRSEMNVSTLELGDSALYLCASGRGSGSLNEQYFGPGTRLTVT.

The V and J genes are TRBV25-1 and TRBJ2-7, with TRBD1 matching 7 bases. Germline CDR1 and CDR2: MGHDK and SYGVNS. The CDR3 sequence is 14 residues long. Losses at the gene ends were 6 bases for V and 3 bases for J; bases not matched to a gene: 8. CDR3 region: CASRTRDRYYEQYF. CDR3 in DNA: TGTGCCAGCAGGACCCGGGACAGATACTACGAGCAGTACTTC.

This clone was detected once. For the CDR3, the DNA is TGTGCCAGCAGCTGGGGGGAGAATACATGGTACGAGCAGTACTTC. This sequence encodes CASSWGENTWYEQYF. The V gene is TRBV5-6, the J gene TRBJ2-7, with D possibly TRBD2 on 6 matching bases. CDR3 length equals 15 residues. The germline V gene encodes CDR1 SGHDT and CDR2 YYEEEE. V gave up 3 bases and J gave up 4 bases, with 17 bases separating them.

The chain carries TRBV6-1 and TRBJ1-5; 7 bases agree with TRBD1. Looked up from germline, CDR1 is MNHNS and CDR2 is SASEGT. This CDR3 comprises 15 residues. After removal of 2 bases from V and 4 bases from J, the junction contained 5 bases not matched to a gene. This CDR3 is CASSEWDRTNQPQHF. The CDR3 region has the DNA TGTGCCAGCAGTGAATGGGACAGAACTAATCAGCCCCAGCATTTT.

This clone has only a few counts. The genes are TRBV27 and TRBJ1-5; D is perhaps TRBD1 (6 bases). The CDR3 contains 16 residues. V shed 0 bases and J shed 4 bases, with 13 bases lying between them. Germline loops: CDR1 MNHEY, CDR2 SMNVEV (reference sequence). The CDR3 nucleotides read TGTGCCAGCAGTTTATCGTCGGGACACCAAAATCAGCCCCAGCATTTT. It codes for CASSLSSGHQNQPQHF.

The rearrangement uses TRBV9 and TRBJ2-2; D uncertain. This CDR3 has 13 residues. Looked up from germline, CDR1 is SGDLS and CDR2 is YYNGEE. Trimming removed 0 bases from V and 5 bases from J, with 5 bases in between. CDR3 bases: TGTGCCAGCAGCGTAGCATTGACCGGGGAGCTGTTTTTT. Residues: CASSVALTGELFF.

The chain employs TRBV28 and TRBJ1-5; 7 bases agree with TRBD1. Germline CDR1 MDHEN, CDR2 SYDVKM. V shed 5 bases, J shed 5 bases, and the junction held 9 bases outside the gene matches. The CDR3 is 15 residues long. CDR3 sequence: CASSPGRQGHQPQHF. In DNA form, the CDR3 reads TGTGCCAGCAGTCCCGGACGACAGGGTCATCAGCCCCAGCATTTT.

The chain joins TRBV5-1 to TRBJ2-3, with 9 bases lining up with TRBD2. In germline, CDR1 is SGHRS, CDR2 YFSETQ. The CDR3 is made up of 17 amino acids. The V segment lost 0 bases and the J segment 3 bases; nucleotides outside the gene matches: 8. In nucleotides, the CDR3 is TGCGCCAGCAGCTTGGAAACGGCTAGCGGGATGACAGATACGCAGTATTTT. Encoded protein: CASSLETASGMTDTQYF.

This clone was counted once. CDR3 region: CASTLGGTEAFF. CDR3 sequence (DNA): TGTGCCAGCACCCTCGGGGGGACTGAAGCTTTCTTT. The V call is TRBV11-2, the J call TRBJ1-1, with D perhaps TRBD1 (5 bases). Trimming took 7 bases from V and 5 from J, leaving 11 bases between them. Germline loops: CDR1 SGHAT, CDR2 FQNNGV. CDR3 length: 12 amino acids.

This clone was recorded only once. The CDR3 sequence: CASSPPGTDSYEQYF. The CDR3 DNA sequence: TGTGCCAGCAGTCCTCCCGGGACAGACTCCTACGAGCAGTACTTC. This chain connects TRBV6-5 to TRBJ2-5; 7 positions match TRBD1. The J call is doubtful: the DNA matches TRBJ2-7 better. The CDR3 runs 15 residues. The germline gives CDR1 MNHEY, CDR2 SVGAGI.

The gene calls are TRBV10-1 and TRBJ1-2; D not certain. The CDR3 has 13 residues. Trimming removed 9 bases from V and 4 bases from J, with 15 bases in between. CDR1 is WNHNN and CDR2 is SYGVQD in the germline V gene (reference sequence). CDR3 region: CASRPGLIYGYTF. In DNA form, the CDR3 reads TGCGCCAGTCGTCCGGGTCTAATCTATGGCTACACCTTC.

J is TRBJ1-1 and V is TRBV5-1, with TRBD1 matching over 7 bases. Germline V CDR1 and CDR2: SGHRS, YFSETQ. V dropped 2 bases and J dropped 0; count of bases not matched to a gene: 7. The CDR3 has 16 residues. The CDR3 loop reads CASSFLTGLVNTEAFF. The CDR3 bases are TGCGCCAGCAGCTTCCTGACAGGGTTGGTGAACACTGAAGCTTTCTTT.

This chain joins TRBV7-9 and TRBJ1-6; 7 positions agree with TRBD1. CDR3 length: 14 amino acids. The germline gives CDR1 SEHNR, CDR2 FQNEAQ (reference sequence). V dropped 5 bases and J dropped 10; count of bases not matched to a gene: 8. The CDR3 loop is CASSPNTGESPLHF. DNA for the CDR3: TGTGCCAGCAGCCCGAACACAGGGGAATCACCCCTCCACTTT.

This clone was seen a handful of times. J is TRBJ2-6 and V is TRBV19, with 7 bases that match TRBD1. CDR3 size: 14 residues. The germline V gene has CDR1 LNHDA and CDR2 SQIVND (reference sequence). After removal of 5 bases from V and 9 bases from J, the junction contained 7 bases not matched to a gene. CDR3 DNA sequence: TGTGCCAGTAGTTCGGGACAGTTGGGCAACGTCCTGACTTTC. Translation: CASSSGQLGNVLTF.

The chain carries TRBV30 and TRBJ2-6; 10 bases line up with TRBD1. This CDR3 is 18 amino acids long. With V trimmed by 2 bases and J by 1 base, 8 bases remained unmatched. The germline CDR1 and CDR2 sequences are GTSNPN and SVGIG (reference sequence). The CDR3: CAWSRRQGAFSGANVLTF. In nucleotides, the CDR3 is TGTGCCTGGAGTCGCCGACAGGGGGCGTTTTCTGGGGCCAACGTCCTGACTTTC.

This chain joins TRBV7-9 and TRBJ2-3; TRBD2 matches at 11 bases. CDR1 SEHNR and CDR2 FQNEAQ come from the germline V gene (reference sequence). This CDR3 has 16 amino acids. V was clipped by 6 bases and J by 3 bases; unmatched bases: 8. The CDR3 reads CASRPTSGSRTDTQYF. CDR3 nucleotides: TGTGCCAGCAGACCCACTAGCGGGAGTCGGACAGATACGCAGTATTTT.

This chain uses TRBV19 with TRBJ2-3; perhaps TRBD2 as D (5 bases). This CDR3 is built from 14 residues. Trimming took 4 bases from V and 2 from J, leaving 10 bases between them. Germline V gene sequence: CDR1 LNHDA, CDR2 SQIVND (reference sequence). The CDR3 coding sequence is TGTGCCAGTAGTACAGCGGAACCCACAGATACGCAGTATTTT. Encoded protein: CASSTAEPTDTQYF.

As regards this clone: The junction differs from germline at one of its ends, possibly a read error. The rearrangement uses TRBV7-9 and TRBJ2-2; 11 positions agree with TRBD2. The CDR3 length is 16 residues. The germline V gene has CDR1 SEHNR and CDR2 FQNEAQ (reference sequence). This chain's CDR3 is CASSLAGGPNTGELFF. The CDR3 nucleotides read TGTGCCAGCAGCCTAGCGGGGGGACCGAACACCGGGGAGCTGTTTTTT.

The gene calls are TRBV5-1 and TRBJ2-1, with TRBD2 matching 8 bases. Trimming cost V 3 bases and J 7 bases; bases outside gene matches: 6. The germline gives CDR1 SGHRS, CDR2 YFSETQ. This CDR3 is 14 amino acids long. CDR3 protein: CASSSSGGGNEQFF. Here the CDR3 DNA reads TGCGCCAGCAGCTCCTCCGGGGGGGGTAATGAGCAGTTCTTC.

This clone was found once. The chain is built from TRBV20-1 and TRBJ1-2; no firm D call. V was shortened by 6 bases and J by 6 bases, with 11 bases between the two germline ends. The CDR3 runs to 11 residues. From germline, CDR1 is DFQATT and CDR2 SNEGSKA (reference sequence). The CDR3 region is CSATYLDGYTF. Here the CDR3 DNA reads TGCAGTGCCACATACCTCGATGGCTACACCTTC.

This clone was seen a single time. The genes are TRBV7-2 and TRBJ2-5, with D possibly matching TRBD2 (5 bases). V lost 6 bases and J 5 bases, leaving 19 bases between the germline ends. Germline V gene lookup returns CDR1 SGHTA and CDR2 FQGNSA. This CDR3 contains 15 residues. The CDR3 loop is CASSYRVAPRETQYF. CDR3 DNA sequence: TGTGCCAGCAGTTACCGCGTAGCGCCTCGGGAGACCCAGTACTTC.

The rearrangement joins TRBV30 to TRBJ2-1; D is perhaps TRBD1 (5 bases). Germline loops: CDR1 GTSNPN, CDR2 SVGIG (reference sequence). CDR3 length: 17 amino acids. Trimming took 0 bases from V and 3 from J, leaving 18 bases between them. CDR3 in DNA: TGTGCCTGGAGTGTACATTCAGGGCCCACCTTCTACAATGAGCAGTTCTTC. Encoded protein: CAWSVHSGPTFYNEQFF.

As DNA, the CDR3 is TGTGCCAGCAGCTGGGTGGTAACCGGGGGAATGAACACTGAAGCTTTCTTT. It codes for CASSWVVTGGMNTEAFF. The chain uses TRBV5-6 and TRBJ1-1; D possibly corresponds to TRBD1 (5 bases). The germline V gene encodes CDR1 SGHDT and CDR2 YYEEEE. This CDR3 spans 17 amino acids. V lost 3 bases to trimming and J lost 0 bases, with 18 bases between them.

The chain recombines TRBV7-9 with TRBJ1-3; 8 nucleotides line up with TRBD1. Germline lookup yields CDR1 SEHNR and CDR2 FQNEAQ (reference sequence). This CDR3 is built from 16 residues. The V gene end was trimmed by 0 bases and the J gene end by 2 bases; junction bases not matched to a gene: 3. CDR3 sequence: CASSLADRDAGNTIYF. As DNA, the CDR3 is TGTGCCAGCAGCTTAGCGGACAGGGACGCTGGAAACACCATATATTTT. Looking up the rest from reference TRBV7-9 and TRBJ1-3 gives the full variable domain: DTGVSQNPRHKITKRGQNVTFRCDPISEHNRLYWYRQTLGQGPEFLTYFQNEAQLEKSRLLSDRFSAERPKGSFSTLEIQRTEQGDSAMYLCASSLADRDAGNTIYFGEGSWLTVV.

This chain links TRBV29-1 with TRBJ1-2; D unclear. Per the germline V gene, CDR1 is SQVTM and CDR2 is ANQGSEA. Trimming took 0 bases from V and 3 from J, leaving 5 bases between them. The CDR3 runs 12 residues. CDR3 sequence: CSVEEADYGYTF. DNA for the CDR3: TGCAGCGTTGAAGAAGCGGACTATGGCTACACCTTC.